These 27 T cell receptor beta chains were sequenced from one sample in a study of Graves' ophthalmopathy and Graves' hyperthyroidism. Transcripts of RNA were the source for amplifying TCR beta CDR3 regions. First-round RT-PCR with HTBI primers preceded a second-round multiplex PCR. TCRdb re-called the multiplex PCR reads through MiXCR, storing one row per CDR3 protein. The table includes hundreds of thousands of distinct CDR3 sequences, 22% detected once. Input material: peripheral blood. These receptors came from a woman under 30 with stable Graves' hyperthyroidism. Some clones in this sample may be carry-over from other donors' samples.

This clonotype was picked up a small number of times. The chain recombines TRBV2 with TRBJ1-2, with 8 nucleotides matching TRBD1. Germline CDR1 and CDR2: SNHLY and FYNNEI. This CDR3 spans 14 amino acids. V lost 8 bases to trimming and J lost 5 bases; unmatched junction nucleotides: 10. CDR3 sequence: CASSSTGAMYGYTF. CDR3 coding DNA: TGTGCCAGCTCATCGACAGGGGCAATGTATGGCTACACCTTC.

This clonotype was counted many times. V is TRBV20-1 and J is TRBJ2-5, with D unclear. Trimming cost V 4 bases and J 7 bases, with 16 bases left between them. Germline V gene data show CDR1 as DFQATT and CDR2 as SNEGSKA (reference sequence). The CDR3 extends over 13 amino acids. CDR3 DNA: TGCAGTGCTATTTTCTCCGTCGGGTTGACCCAGTACTTC. Translating gives CSAIFSVGLTQYF.

This clonotype was seen repeatedly, ten times or more. V gene TRBV12-3 or TRBV12-4 combines with J gene TRBJ1-5; D call uncertain. Trimming stripped 6 bases from V and 4 bases from J, with 10 bases between. The CDR3 length is 13 residues. The CDR3 nucleotides read TGTGCCAGCAGCCCCCAGGTGAATCAGCCCCAGCATTTT. This gives the protein CASSPQVNQPQHF.

This clonotype was seen many times. CDR3 bases: TGTGCCAGCAGCTTAGCAGGGTACAACGAGCAGTACTTC. It codes for CASSLAGYNEQYF. The chain is built from TRBV7-2 and TRBJ2-7; the D is unclear. V shed 0 bases and J shed 5 bases, with 8 bases lying between them. This CDR3 has 13 residues. The germline gives CDR1 SGHTA, CDR2 FQGNSA.

CDR3 sequence: CASSQIQGARTEAFF. The CDR3 DNA sequence: TGCGCCAGCAGCCAAATACAGGGGGCGAGGACTGAAGCTTTCTTT. V usage is TRBV5-1 and J usage is TRBJ1-1, with 9 bases aligning to TRBD1. The CDR3 is made up of 15 amino acids. Germline values: CDR1 SGHRS, CDR2 YFSETQ. J gave up 5 bases and V 4 bases, and 9 bases lay outside the gene matches.

This clonotype was seen a few times. The genes are TRBV12-3 or TRBV12-4 and TRBJ2-7; no clear D. The CDR3 totals 13 residues. V lost 6 bases and J 2 bases, leaving 11 bases between the germline ends. This chain's CDR3 is CASSSVAAYEQYF. The CDR3 DNA sequence: TGTGCCAGCAGCTCTGTTGCCGCCTACGAGCAGTACTTC.

This clonotype appeared many times. DNA of the CDR3: TGTGCCATCAGTGACCGGACACCCTATGGGGGTAGTTCCTACGAGCAGTACTTC. Translation gives CAISDRTPYGGSSYEQYF. This chain joins TRBV10-3 and TRBJ2-7; either TRBD1 or TRBD2 may fit D (5 bases each). V shed 3 bases and J shed 1 base, with 22 bases lying between them. Germline V gene sequence: CDR1 ENHRY, CDR2 SYGVKD. The CDR3 runs 18 residues.

The chain links TRBV2 to TRBJ2-7, with 9 nucleotides matching TRBD1. The length of the CDR3 is 16 residues. After removal of 6 bases from V and 5 bases from J, the junction contained 14 bases not matched to a gene. Germline V gene sequence: CDR1 SNHLY, CDR2 FYNNEI. The CDR3 sequence is CASRPGRGQGLDEQYF. In DNA, the CDR3 is TGTGCCAGCAGACCGGGGCGGGGACAGGGTCTTGACGAGCAGTACTTC.

With respect to this clonotype: The junction does not match germline at one end; this may be a read error. This rearrangement joins TRBV6-1 to TRBJ1-1, with TRBD1 as a possible D gene (6 bases). This CDR3 comprises 13 residues. Germline V gene data show CDR1 as MNHNS and CDR2 as SASEGT. CDR3: CASSTGLNTESFF. The CDR3 DNA reads as TGTGCCAGCAGTACAGGGCTGAACACTGAATCTTTCTTT.

There are many counts of this clonotype. This chain uses TRBV7-2 with TRBJ1-2; 11 bases are a match to TRBD1. Per germline, CDR1 SGHTA and CDR2 FQGNSA. V lost 0 bases to trimming and J lost 4 bases; unmatched junction nucleotides: 1. The length of the CDR3 is 15 residues. The CDR3 sequence is CASSLAGTGGYGYTF. CDR3 sequence (DNA): TGTGCCAGCAGCTTAGCGGGGACAGGGGGCTATGGCTACACCTTC.

There are many counts of this clonotype. V usage is TRBV20-1 and J usage is TRBJ1-2; 11 bases match TRBD1. V shed 3 bases and J 1 base; nucleotides not matched to a gene: 4. The length of the CDR3 is 15 residues. In germline, CDR1 is DFQATT, CDR2 SNEGSKA (reference sequence). CDR3 region: CSARDRGQRNYGYTF. The DNA for the CDR3 is TGCAGTGCTAGGGACAGGGGGCAACGTAACTATGGCTACACCTTC.

Many counts were recorded for this clonotype. This chain uses TRBV28 with TRBJ2-7; D uncertain. There are 14 residues in the CDR3. Germline-derived CDR1 and CDR2 are MDHEN and SYDVKM. V was trimmed by 1 base and J by 3 bases, leaving 10 bases between them. CDR3 residues: CASSLYGRNYEQYF. The DNA for the CDR3 is TGTGCCAGCAGTTTATATGGCAGGAACTACGAGCAGTACTTC. The full variable domain, its missing parts supplied by reference TRBV28 and TRBJ2-7, is DVKVTQSSRYLVKRTGEKVFLECVQDMDHENMFWYRQDPGLGLRLIYFSYDVKMKEKGDIPEGYSVSREKKERFSLILESASTNQTSMYLCASSLYGRNYEQYFGPGTRLTVT.

This sequence joins TRBV28 and TRBJ1-1; D remains unclear. Germline-derived CDR1 and CDR2 are MDHEN and SYDVKM. The CDR3 is 13 residues long. The V and J ends lost 2 bases and 3 bases respectively, with 7 bases between them. CDR3 residues: CASSLGEHTEAFF. The CDR3, as DNA: TGTGCCAGCAGTTTAGGCGAGCACACTGAAGCTTTCTTT.

The sample holds many counts of this clonotype. V and J are TRBV6-5 and TRBJ1-5; D call uncertain. CDR3 length: 14 amino acids. CDR1 is MNHEY and CDR2 is SVGAGI in the germline V gene. Trimming shortened V by 4 bases and J by 4 bases, and 11 bases separated the two germline ends. The CDR3 nucleotides are TGTGCCAGCAGTTCCCCTCGGGGAAATCAGCCCCAGCATTTT. Its translation: CASSSPRGNQPQHF.

This clonotype was picked up many times. The J gene is TRBJ1-3, the V gene TRBV27; 8 nucleotides align to TRBD1. The germline CDR1 and CDR2 sequences are MNHEY and SMNVEV (reference sequence). There are 18 residues in the CDR3. V lost 5 bases to trimming and J lost 0 bases; unmatched junction nucleotides: 12. As DNA, the CDR3 is TGTGCCAGCAGTCGTCGGTTCCGGGACAGGTTCTCTGGAAACACCATATATTTT. This translates into CASSRRFRDRFSGNTIYF.

The rearrangement links TRBV20-1 to TRBJ2-7; 8 nucleotides line up with TRBD1. The CDR3 spans 15 residues. The V gene's germline CDR1 is DFQATT and CDR2 SNEGSKA (reference sequence). The junction had 6 bases not matched to a gene; V was cut back by 2 bases and J by 0 bases. The CDR3 DNA follows: TGCAGTGCTAGACAGTGGGACAGGATCTCCTACGAGCAGTACTTC. Its translation is CSARQWDRISYEQYF.

This clonotype was seen ten or more times. The rearrangement joins TRBV7-9 to TRBJ1-3, with D uncertain. The CDR3 spans 10 residues. Germline CDR1 is SEHNR and CDR2 is FQNEAQ (reference sequence). Deletions cut 11 bases from V and 5 bases from J, with 7 bases between. The CDR3 nucleotides read TGTGCCGGACTTAGAAACACCATATATTTT. Protein sequence: CAGLRNTIYF.

The rearrangement uses TRBV3-1 and TRBJ1-5; 9 bases are shared with TRBD1. Germline trimming cut 10 bases from V and 2 bases from J; bases unmatched to any gene: 6. Germline CDR1 is LGHDT and CDR2 is YNNKEL (reference sequence). The CDR3 contains 14 residues. The chain's CDR3 is CATGTGFGNQPQHF. CDR3 in DNA: TGTGCCACCGGGACAGGGTTCGGCAATCAGCCCCAGCATTTT.

This clonotype was counted at least ten times. The genes are TRBV19 and TRBJ2-2, with D possibly being TRBD2 (5 bases). CDR1 and CDR2 from the germline V gene are LNHDA and SQIVND (reference sequence). This CDR3 spans 16 amino acids. V was trimmed by 10 bases and J by 3 bases, leaving 21 bases between them. In DNA form, the CDR3 reads TGTGCCACCACCCATGGTGGGAGATTACACACCGGGGAGCTGTTTTTT. It encodes CATTHGGRLHTGELFF.

This clonotype was recorded at least ten times. The V and J genes are TRBV6-1 and TRBJ2-7; tentatively, D is TRBD1 (6 bases). Between the trimmed V and J ends, which lost 2 bases and 1 base, there was a span of 12 bases. The CDR3 loop spans 15 amino acids. Germline-derived CDR1 and CDR2 are MNHNS and SASEGT. The DNA for the CDR3 is TGTGCCAGCAGTGAATTTTTGGACAGATCCTACGAGCAGTACTTC. Its protein product is CASSEFLDRSYEQYF.

This clonotype was recorded many times. This chain connects TRBV11-2 to TRBJ2-5, with 11 bases matching TRBD2. The germline gives CDR1 SGHAT, CDR2 FQNNGV. V was pared by 8 bases and J by 5 bases, with 19 bases of the junction left unmatched. The CDR3 contains 18 residues. CDR3 in amino acids: CASALGRVAGGPGETQYF. Here the CDR3 DNA reads TGTGCCAGCGCCTTAGGAAGGGTAGCGGGAGGGCCGGGGGAGACCCAGTACTTC.

This clonotype was recorded at least ten times. The chain recombines TRBV29-1 with TRBJ1-2, with a weak D call TRBD1 (6 bases). V was trimmed by 4 bases and J by 1 base, leaving 16 bases between them. Germline values: CDR1 SQVTM, CDR2 ANQGSEA. The CDR3 is made up of 15 amino acids. In DNA, the CDR3 is TGCAGCGTTGGCCGGGACAACGGACTTAACTATGGCTACACCTTC. As protein: CSVGRDNGLNYGYTF.

About this clonotype itself: With a much larger clone just one base away, this may be a read error. The chain joins TRBV11-2 to TRBJ1-1, with D possibly TRBD1 on 6 matching bases. The CDR3 has 14 residues. The V gene's germline CDR1 is SGHAT and CDR2 FQNNGV. CDR3 region: CASSIDRTATEPFF. The CDR3 nucleotides are TGTGCCAGCAGCATCGACAGGACGGCCACTGAACCTTTCTTT.

A single count supports this clonotype. The chain recombines TRBV4-1 with TRBJ2-7; 9 positions agree with TRBD2. The CDR3 totals 16 residues. The V segment lost 2 bases and the J segment 4 bases; nucleotides outside the gene matches: 9. Per the germline V gene, CDR1 is MGHRA and CDR2 is YSYEKL. The CDR3 nucleotides read TGCGCCAGCAGCCAACGAGATAGCGGGGGAGCTTACGAGCAGTACTTC. It yields the protein CASSQRDSGGAYEQYF.

This clonotype was detected many times. The J gene is TRBJ2-2, the V gene TRBV12-3 or TRBV12-4; 13 bases line up with TRBD2. The CDR3 has 15 amino acids. Losses at the gene ends were 4 bases for V and 8 bases for J; bases not matched to a gene: 4. This CDR3 is CASSSWTSGGGELFF. Here the CDR3 DNA reads TGTGCCAGCAGTTCCTGGACTAGCGGGGGTGGGGAGCTGTTTTTT.

This clonotype was observed many times. The chain employs TRBV6-1 and TRBJ1-2; D is perhaps TRBD1 (6 bases). CDR3 length: 14 amino acids. Germline assignment: CDR1 MNHNS and CDR2 SASEGT. V lost 3 bases and J 5 bases, leaving 13 bases between the germline ends. The CDR3 DNA sequence: TGTGCCAGCAGTGATAGGAACAGGGCTTATGGCTACACCTTC. Translating gives CASSDRNRAYGYTF.

This clonotype came up many times. The V call is TRBV7-2, the J call TRBJ2-7; TRBD1 matches at 9 bases. Trimming at V came to 3 bases and at J to 6 bases, leaving 15 bases not matched to a gene. Germline V gene data show CDR1 as SGHTA and CDR2 as FQGNSA. The CDR3 loop spans 17 amino acids. In DNA, the CDR3 is TGTGCCAGCAGCTTGGCATCCGCGGGACAGGGTTTTGGCGAGCAGTACTTC. Protein: CASSLASAGQGFGEQYF.